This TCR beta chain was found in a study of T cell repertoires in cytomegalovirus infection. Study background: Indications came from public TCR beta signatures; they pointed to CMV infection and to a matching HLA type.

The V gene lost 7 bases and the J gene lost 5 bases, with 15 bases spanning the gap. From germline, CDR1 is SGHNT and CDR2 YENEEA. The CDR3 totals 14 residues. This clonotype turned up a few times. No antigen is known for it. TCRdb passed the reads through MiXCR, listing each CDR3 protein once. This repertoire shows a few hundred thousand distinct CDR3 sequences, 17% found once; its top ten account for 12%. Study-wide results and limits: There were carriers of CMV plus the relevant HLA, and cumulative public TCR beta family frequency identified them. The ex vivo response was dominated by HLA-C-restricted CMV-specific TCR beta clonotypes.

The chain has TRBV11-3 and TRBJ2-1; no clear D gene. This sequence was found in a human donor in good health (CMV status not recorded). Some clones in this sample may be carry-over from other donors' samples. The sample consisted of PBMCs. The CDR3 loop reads CASKKPGPDNEQFF. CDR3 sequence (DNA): TGTGCCAGCAAGAAGCCAGGTCCCGACAATGAGCAGTTCTTC.